The entry below describes one T cell receptor (beta chain). The data were produced by immunoSEQ multiplex PCR, yet TCRdb's version contains in-frame clones alone and is incomplete. In the table there are 200,000 to 300,000 clones, about 84% of which are singletons. This entry comes from a study of blood T cell repertoires in COVID-19. The TCR originated in a woman between 45 and 60 years old who had recovered from COVID-19. The specimen was PBMCs or T cells enriched from blood (not recorded which).

The CDR3 region has the DNA TGTGCCAGCAGCCAGGGGGGACTAGCGGTCTCCTACGAGCAGTACTTC. Its protein is CASSQGGLAVSYEQYF. The chain links TRBV7-8 to TRBJ2-7; 11 nucleotides agree with TRBD2. CDR1 and CDR2 (germline): SGHVS, FQNEAQ. Trimming cost V 5 bases and J 0 bases; bases outside gene matches: 6. The CDR3 sequence is 16 residues long.